These T cell receptor beta chains were read from a single sample in a study of early T cells in non-severe SARS-CoV-2 infection. TCRdb re-called the 5' RACE reads with MiXCR, one entry per CDR3 protein. The sample holds around 57,000 distinct CDR3 sequences, 9.5% to 14% seen once. Sequenced material: whole blood. Receptors originate from an adult who was a healthcare worker with PCR-confirmed SARS-CoV-2 infection or an uninfected control (not recorded which). CDR3s include the opening cysteine and the closing phenylalanine or tryptophan. A D gene is named only where the DNA matches it firmly. Clone size is not always given. Where it is, it says once, few, many or a class for expanded clones.

few	NA	TRBV9	TRBJ1-5	TGTGCCAGCAGCGCCTATAGCAATCAGCCCCAGCATTTT	CASSAYSNQPQHF
NA	NA	TRBV10-3	TRBJ2-7	TGTGCCATCATTACGGGATCCTACGAGCAGTACTTC	CAIITGSYEQYF
few	NA	TRBV11-3	TRBJ2-1	TGTGCCAGCAGCTTAAATCAGGGCAATGAGCAGTTCTTC	CASSLNQGNEQFF
many	TRBD2	TRBV5-1	TRBJ2-5	TGCGCCAGCAGCTTGGGATCTAGCGGGGGGAAAGAGACCCAGTACTTC	CASSLGSSGGKETQYF
few	TRBD1	TRBV2	TRBJ2-3	TGTGCCAGCAGAGGGACAGGGAGGGCCACAGATACGCAGTATTTT	CASRGTGRATDTQYF
many	NA	TRBV5-1	TRBJ2-1	TGCGCCAGCAGCTTGGAGCCCATCGGGGATGAGCAGTTCTTC	CASSLEPIGDEQFF
many	NA	TRBV10-2	TRBJ1-5	TGCGCCAGCAAGCCTTCAGGACAGAATCAGCCCCAGCATTTT	CASKPSGQNQPQHF
many	NA	TRBV15	TRBJ2-5	TGTGCCACCAGCACTCAAGAGACCCAGTACTTC	CATSTQETQYF
NA	NA	TRBV2	TRBJ1-1	TGTGCCAGCCAGATCCGTGGAGGCACTGAAGCTTTCTTT	CASQIRGGTEAFF
many	TRBD2	TRBV14	TRBJ2-1	TGTGCCAGCAGCCAATTAGCGGGGGGTGCCTACAATGAGCAGTTCTTC	CASSQLAGGAYNEQFF
few	TRBD2	TRBV5-5	TRBJ2-5	TGTGCCAGCAGCTACACAGGACTAGCAGAGACCCAGTACTTC	CASSYTGLAETQYF
NA	NA	TRBV20-1	TRBJ1-2	TGCAGTGCCGCAGAAAGGAACAATGGCTACACCTTC	CSAAERNNGYTF
many	NA	TRBV5-4	TRBJ2-5	TGTGCCAGCAGCTCTGCAGGGCCCCAAGAGACCCAGTACTTC	CASSSAGPQETQYF
many	NA	TRBV12-3/TRBV12-4	TRBJ1-5	TGTGCCAGCAGTCCAGCTACTTACAATCAGCCCCAGCATTTT	CASSPATYNQPQHF
NA	NA	TRBV3-1	TRBJ1-6	TGTGCCAGCAGCCAAGTCCCCAGACGTTATAATTCACCCCTCCACTTT	CASSQVPRRYNSPLHF
many	NA	TRBV15	TRBJ2-7	TGTGCCACCAGCAGAGATCAGGCGGGCTACGAGCAGTACTTC	CATSRDQAGYEQYF
NA	NA	TRBV15	TRBJ2-7	TGTGCCACCAGCAGAGAGGCGGGGGCCCACGAGCAGTACTTC	CATSREAGAHEQYF
many	NA	TRBV11-2	TRBJ2-1	TGTGCCAGCAGCTCGGACGGAGTGCCCAATGAGCAGTTCTTC	CASSSDGVPNEQFF